Below are 16 T cell receptor beta chains sequenced from a single sample in a study of PD-L1 blockade in urothelial cancer. Produced via immunoSEQ multiplex PCR; TCRdb's table is partial and in-frame only. In the table there are 45,000 or so clones, about four fifths of which are singletons. The starting material was PBMCs, obtained around atezolizumab (anti-PD-L1) treatment. The receptors come from a man between 65 and 80 years old with urothelial cancer.

The V and J genes are TRBV6-5 and TRBJ1-5, with D uncertain. V gave up 0 bases and J gave up 2 bases, with 8 bases separating them. Germline values: CDR1 MNHEY, CDR2 SVGAGI. The CDR3 contains 15 residues. The CDR3 bases are TGTGCCAGCAGTTACTCGGGAGGTGGCAATCAGCCCCAGCATTTT. Its protein is CASSYSGGGNQPQHF.

Of note for this clone: At one of its ends the junction is not consistent with the germline gene, which may arise from a read error. V and J are TRBV28 and TRBJ2-7, with a tentative D call TRBD1 (5 bases). CDR1 and CDR2 (germline): MDHEN, SYDVKM. The length of the CDR3 is 12 residues. The CDR3 here is CASSLTSGRVGF. The CDR3 DNA is TGTGCCAGCAGTTTAACCTCCGGCAGGGTGGGCTTC.

This clone was detected a few times. The rearrangement joins TRBV5-5 to TRBJ1-2; D not certain. Trimming took off 0 bases at V and 2 bases at J, with 14 bases between the two ends. Germline CDR1 SGHKS, CDR2 YYEKEE (reference sequence). The CDR3 runs to 16 residues. The CDR3 loop reads CASSLVYPESNYGYTF. The CDR3 DNA sequence: TGTGCCAGCAGCTTGGTATATCCGGAGTCCAACTATGGCTACACCTTC.

This clone counts as medium-sized. V usage is TRBV7-9 and J usage is TRBJ2-1; 8 nucleotides line up with TRBD1. CDR3 length: 15 amino acids. Per germline, CDR1 SEHNR and CDR2 FQNEAQ (reference sequence). V lost 6 bases and J lost 0; bases outside the gene matches: 4. CDR3: CASSYGTGSYNEQFF. CDR3 coding DNA: TGTGCCAGCAGTTACGGGACAGGCTCCTACAATGAGCAGTTCTTC. Full variable domain (rest looked up from reference TRBV7-9 and TRBJ2-1): DTGVSQNPRHKITKRGQNVTFRCDPISEHNRLYWYRQTLGQGPEFLTYFQNEAQLEKSRLLSDRFSAERPKGSFSTLEIQRTEQGDSAMYLCASSYGTGSYNEQFFGPGTRLTVL.

V is TRBV4-3 and J is TRBJ1-1; D might be TRBD1 (6 bases). Per germline, CDR1 LGHNA and CDR2 YSLEER. The V and J ends lost 1 base and 4 bases respectively, with 10 bases between them. The CDR3 extends over 14 amino acids. The CDR3 DNA reads as TGCGCCAGCAGCCAAGCAGGGGAAAGCACTGAAGCTTTCTTT. This translates into CASSQAGESTEAFF.

The chain combines TRBV11-3 with TRBJ2-1, with 8 bases identical to TRBD1. The J segment lost 9 bases and the V segment lost 4 bases, leaving 8 bases of the junction unmatched. Germline CDR1 SGHNT, CDR2 YENEEA. This CDR3 is 14 amino acids long. CDR3 sequence reads: CASSYRGIDSEQFF. In DNA, the CDR3 is TGTGCCAGCAGCTACAGGGGGATCGATTCTGAGCAGTTCTTC.

The rearrangement links TRBV30 to TRBJ1-4, with D perhaps matching TRBD1 (5 bases). CDR1 and CDR2 (germline): GTSNPN, SVGIG (reference sequence). The CDR3 loop spans 12 amino acids. The V and J ends lost 5 bases and 5 bases respectively, with 9 bases between them. CDR3 sequence (DNA): TGTGCCTGGGGGGCGAGAAATGAAAAACTGTTTTTT. Protein: CAWGARNEKLFF. Combining the CDR3 with reference TRBV30 and TRBJ1-4 gives the whole variable domain SQTIHQWPATLVQPVGSPLSLECTVEGTSNPNLYWYRQAAGRGLQLLFYSVGIGQISSEVPQNLSASRPQDRQFILSSKKLLLSDSGFYLCAWGARNEKLFFGSGTQLSVL.

The chain employs TRBV7-2 and TRBJ2-7; 12 bases agree with TRBD2. The germline CDR1 and CDR2 sequences are SGHTA and FQGNSA. The CDR3 loop spans 16 amino acids. Unmatched junction bases numbered 5, after V lost 1 base and J lost 4 bases. CDR3: CASSLGASGGEYEQYF. The CDR3 coding sequence is TGTGCCAGCAGCTTAGGGGCTAGCGGGGGGGAATACGAGCAGTACTTC.

This clone is medium-sized within its sample. The chain has TRBV6-5 and TRBJ1-1; possibly TRBD1 for D (5 bases). Trimming removed 0 bases at V and 6 bases at J, with 11 bases between. The CDR3 runs 14 residues. The germline CDR1 and CDR2 sequences are MNHEY and SVGAGI. The chain's CDR3 is CASSYSLGEAEAFF. The CDR3 region has the DNA TGTGCCAGCAGTTACTCGCTGGGGGAGGCTGAAGCTTTCTTT.

J is TRBJ2-1 and V is TRBV30; 9 bases fit TRBD2. The length of the CDR3 is 15 residues. V lost 0 bases to trimming and J lost 9 bases; unmatched junction nucleotides: 9. CDR1 and CDR2 (germline): GTSNPN, SVGIG (reference sequence). In DNA, the CDR3 is TGTGCCTGGAGTGTACTGAGCGGGGGGCGGGGTGAGCAGTTCTTC. As protein: CAWSVLSGGRGEQFF.

The chain is built from TRBV5-6 and TRBJ2-7; D is perhaps TRBD2 (6 bases). V shed 3 bases and J shed 6 bases, with 13 bases lying between them. Germline CDR1 is SGHDT and CDR2 is YYEEEE. The CDR3 sequence is 13 residues long. The CDR3: CASSSGLLSEQYF. The DNA of the CDR3 is TGTGCCAGCAGCTCGGGACTCCTCAGCGAGCAGTACTTC.

This chain connects TRBV21-1 to TRBJ1-1; the table calls TRBD1, which could not be checked here. TRBV21-1 corresponds to a pseudogene. The CDR3 is 13 amino acids. The CDR3 is CASSATGDPEAFF. For the CDR3, the DNA is TGTGCCAGCAGCGCGACAGGGGATCCTGAAGCTTTCTTT.

V usage is TRBV6-1 and J usage is TRBJ2-1; TRBD1 might be the D (5 bases). From germline, CDR1 is MNHNS and CDR2 SASEGT. This CDR3 has 13 residues. V lost 7 bases, J lost 6 bases, and 13 bases lay in between. CDR3 nucleotides: TGTGCCAGCAAAAAGGGGTGGTCCAATGAGCAGTTCTTC. As protein: CASKKGWSNEQFF.

The chain employs TRBV19 and TRBJ1-5; perhaps TRBD1 as D (6 bases). Germline lookup yields CDR1 LNHDA and CDR2 SQIVND (reference sequence). The length of the CDR3 is 16 residues. V was clipped by 3 bases and J by 4 bases, with 16 bases between them. The CDR3: CASSIYRQGRNQPQHF. The CDR3 bases are TGTGCCAGTAGTATCTATAGGCAGGGGCGAAATCAGCCCCAGCATTTT.

This chain uses TRBV28 with TRBJ2-7; no reliable D call. Between the trimmed V and J ends, which lost 4 bases and 0 bases, there was a span of 4 bases. Per the germline V gene, CDR1 is MDHEN and CDR2 is SYDVKM. The CDR3 sequence is 12 residues long. The CDR3: CASSWSSYEQYF. CDR3 bases: TGTGCCAGCAGTTGGAGCTCCTACGAGCAGTACTTC. The complete variable domain, with remaining parts taken from reference TRBV28 and TRBJ2-7, reads DVKVTQSSRYLVKRTGEKVFLECVQDMDHENMFWYRQDPGLGLRLIYFSYDVKMKEKGDIPEGYSVSREKKERFSLILESASTNQTSMYLCASSWSSYEQYFGPGTRLTVT.

This clone was counted only a few times. The J gene is TRBJ1-2, the V gene TRBV30; 8 nucleotides agree with TRBD1. V gave up 3 bases and J gave up 5 bases; unmatched junction bases: 5. Germline-derived CDR1 and CDR2 are GTSNPN and SVGIG (reference sequence). The CDR3 is 13 amino acids. DNA of the CDR3: TGTGCCTGGAGCCCGGGACAGGTATATGGCTACACCTTC. This encodes CAWSPGQVYGYTF. Together with reference TRBV30 and TRBJ1-2, the CDR3 gives the full variable domain: SQTIHQWPATLVQPVGSPLSLECTVEGTSNPNLYWYRQAAGRGLQLLFYSVGIGQISSEVPQNLSASRPQDRQFILSSKKLLLSDSGFYLCAWSPGQVYGYTFGSGTRLTVV.